A single sample gave rise to the 18 T cell receptor beta chains below, sequenced in a study of cytomegalovirus exposure and HLA in healthy donors. The PCR was carried out with 60 Vbeta primers and 13 Jbeta primers. Only in-frame clones appear in the TCRdb table, and some are missing; sequencing was by immunoSEQ multiplex PCR. The sample carries roughly 180,000 clones, around 75% recorded once. Sequencing input: PBMCs. The receptors derive from a male donor in good health and CMV-seronegative.

The J gene is TRBJ2-1, the V gene TRBV6-6; no clear D gene. The germline V and J ends were trimmed by 5 bases and 2 bases, with 7 bases remaining between them. Germline CDR1 MNHNY, CDR2 SVGAGI (reference sequence). The CDR3 loop spans 13 amino acids. The CDR3 loop is CASSIGAYNEQFF. In nucleotides, the CDR3 is TGTGCCAGCAGTATAGGAGCCTACAATGAGCAGTTCTTC.

V gene TRBV6-5 combines with J gene TRBJ1-6, with 10 bases that match TRBD1. Germline V gene data show CDR1 as MNHEY and CDR2 as SVGAGI. Trimming removed 2 bases from V and 7 bases from J; junction bases left unmatched: 5. The length of the CDR3 is 16 residues. The CDR3 sequence: CASSYRGTGVNSPLHF. As DNA, the CDR3 is TGTGCCAGCAGTTACCGAGGGACAGGGGTAAATTCACCCCTCCACTTT.

The V gene is TRBV27, the J gene TRBJ2-6, with D unclear. There are 14 residues in the CDR3. Per the germline V gene, CDR1 is MNHEY and CDR2 is SMNVEV (reference sequence). V gave up 0 bases and J gave up 4 bases, with 4 bases separating them. The CDR3 coding sequence is TGTGCCAGCAGTTTATCAGCGGGGGCCAACGTCCTGACTTTC. Protein: CASSLSAGANVLTF.

The rearrangement joins TRBV27 to TRBJ1-1; no clear D gene. The length of the CDR3 is 15 residues. In germline, CDR1 is MNHEY, CDR2 SMNVEV (reference sequence). With 4 bases removed from V and 4 bases from J, the gap between germline ends came to 16 bases. In nucleotides, the CDR3 is TGTGCCAGCAGTTCACCCGGCAGGCTCGGCACTGAAGCTTTCTTT. This sequence encodes CASSSPGRLGTEAFF.

This clone was observed a few times. The CDR3 loop is CASTTLRGSYNEQFF. The CDR3 DNA reads as TGTGCCAGCACGACCTTAAGGGGCTCCTACAATGAGCAGTTCTTC. The chain employs TRBV5-6 and TRBJ2-1, with a possible D match to TRBD1 (5 bases). Germline lookup yields CDR1 SGHDT and CDR2 YYEEEE. The ends were cut back, 6 bases at V and 0 bases at J, with 13 bases in the middle. The CDR3 loop spans 15 amino acids.

The chain carries TRBV6-6 and TRBJ2-1; D is possibly TRBD1 (5 bases). Looked up from germline, CDR1 is MNHNY and CDR2 is SVGAGI (reference sequence). V lost 5 bases, J lost 9 bases, and 14 bases lay in between. The CDR3 consists of 13 residues. CDR3 residues: CASSPQGTVEQFF. In DNA form, the CDR3 reads TGTGCCAGCAGTCCTCAGGGTACGGTTGAGCAGTTCTTC.

In its sample, this clone was seen a few times. This chain joins TRBV6-6 and TRBJ1-1; D call uncertain. This CDR3 comprises 14 residues. With 4 bases removed from V and 0 bases from J, the gap between germline ends came to 9 bases. CDR1 and CDR2 (germline): MNHNY, SVGAGI (reference sequence). The CDR3 loop reads CASSSQSMNTEAFF. CDR3 bases: TGTGCCAGCAGTTCTCAATCTATGAACACTGAAGCTTTCTTT.

V gene TRBV28 combines with J gene TRBJ1-3, with D hard to call. Per germline, CDR1 MDHEN and CDR2 SYDVKM. V was trimmed by 6 bases and J by 0 bases, leaving 9 bases between them. The CDR3 has 14 amino acids. The CDR3 here is CASSVHSSGNTIYF. The CDR3 DNA reads TGTGCCAGCAGCGTACACAGCTCTGGAAACACCATATATTTT.

The chain combines TRBV28 with TRBJ1-1, with 7 nucleotides matching TRBD1. Germline V CDR1 and CDR2: MDHEN, SYDVKM. V was pared by 5 bases and J by 3 bases, with 6 bases of the junction left unmatched. The CDR3 has 14 amino acids. The CDR3 DNA follows: TGTGCCAGCAGTGTCCGGAGGGGGCACACTGAAGCTTTCTTT. It codes for CASSVRRGHTEAFF.

In its sample, this clone was seen once. The rearrangement links TRBV28 to TRBJ1-5, with TRBD1 as a possible D gene (6 bases). Germline CDR1 reads MDHEN; CDR2 reads SYDVKM. Trimming stripped 3 bases from V and 4 bases from J, with 10 bases between. The CDR3 consists of 14 residues. As DNA, the CDR3 is TGTGCCAGCAGTTTTTGGGACACAAATCAGCCCCAGCATTTT. Its protein is CASSFWDTNQPQHF.

This clone was seen once. This chain joins TRBV30 and TRBJ1-1, with 8 positions matching TRBD1. The V gene's germline CDR1 is GTSNPN and CDR2 SVGIG (reference sequence). V gave up 3 bases and J gave up 7 bases; unmatched junction bases: 13. The CDR3 contains 15 residues. CDR3 sequence (DNA): TGTGCCTGGAGCTTTCCCCCGACAGGGGTCCTTGAAGCTTTCTTT. It is translated as CAWSFPPTGVLEAFF. Full variable domain (remainder filled in from reference TRBV30 and TRBJ1-1): SQTIHQWPATLVQPVGSPLSLECTVEGTSNPNLYWYRQAAGRGLQLLFYSVGIGQISSEVPQNLSASRPQDRQFILSSKKLLLSDSGFYLCAWSFPPTGVLEAFFGQGTRLTVV.

This chain connects TRBV6-1 to TRBJ1-5, with D hard to call. The V and J ends lost 6 bases and 7 bases respectively, with 19 bases between them. Per the germline V gene, CDR1 is MNHNS and CDR2 is SASEGT. There are 15 residues in the CDR3. CDR3 in DNA: TGTGCCAGCAGCGCCCTCACGGAAGGGAGCCAGCCCCAGCATTTT. Encoded protein: CASSALTEGSQPQHF.

The rearrangement joins TRBV7-9 to TRBJ2-2; maybe TRBD1 (6 bases). Germline values: CDR1 SEHNR, CDR2 FQNEAQ (reference sequence). This CDR3 comprises 17 residues. V lost 2 bases to trimming and J lost 4 bases, with 17 bases between them. The CDR3 region has the DNA TGTGCCAGCAGCTTAACTGCAGGGGCAGGTGGCACCGGGGAGCTGTTTTTT. Protein product: CASSLTAGAGGTGELFF.

This clone was recorded once. The V call is TRBV27, the J call TRBJ1-2; the D is unclear. Germline V lookup: CDR1 MNHEY, CDR2 SMNVEV (reference sequence). Trimming cost V 4 bases and J 3 bases, with 9 bases left between them. The CDR3 length is 13 residues. For the CDR3, the DNA is TGTGCCAGCAGTTCAGACGGGTACTATGGCTACACCTTC. The encoded protein is CASSSDGYYGYTF.

The rearrangement joins TRBV19 to TRBJ2-1; D uncertain. The germline V and J ends were trimmed by 3 bases and 10 bases, with 7 bases remaining between them. This CDR3 is built from 11 residues. CDR1 and CDR2 from the germline V gene are LNHDA and SQIVND (reference sequence). The CDR3 region has the DNA TGTGCCAGTAGTATCGGCGGCGAGCAGTTCTTC. It translates to CASSIGGEQFF.

This clone was seen a few times. The V call is TRBV11-2, the J call TRBJ1-2, with a possible D match to TRBD1 (6 bases). Trimming took off 5 bases at V and 2 bases at J, with 6 bases between the two ends. The CDR3 contains 12 residues. Per germline, CDR1 SGHAT and CDR2 FQNNGV. The CDR3 protein is CASSQGNYGYTF. The CDR3 DNA reads TGTGCCAGCAGCCAGGGGAACTATGGCTACACCTTC.

The V gene is TRBV9, the J gene TRBJ2-1; 15 nucleotides line up with TRBD2. The CDR3 is made up of 17 amino acids. The V segment lost 1 base and the J segment 8 bases; nucleotides outside the gene matches: 7. CDR1 SGDLS and CDR2 YYNGEE come from the germline V gene. The CDR3 sequence is CASSVTGLAGGGDEQFF. CDR3 sequence (DNA): TGTGCCAGCAGCGTAACGGGACTAGCGGGAGGTGGAGATGAGCAGTTCTTC.

CDR3 protein: CAWSVQGSSPLHF. The CDR3 DNA reads TGTGCCTGGAGCGTTCAGGGAAGTTCACCCCTCCACTTT. The chain has TRBV30 and TRBJ1-6, with D possibly TRBD1 on 5 matching bases. The CDR3 extends over 13 amino acids. Germline loops: CDR1 GTSNPN, CDR2 SVGIG (reference sequence). Trimming stripped 3 bases from V and 9 bases from J, with 12 bases between.